Listed below are T cell receptor beta chains from one sample, sequenced in a study of T cell responses to AZD1222 COVID-19 vaccine. Profiling relied on immunoSEQ multiplex PCR, and the TCRdb table lists in-frame clones only, not all of them. The sample has about 120,000 clones, more than 70% seen once. The material sequenced was peripheral blood, taken on day 0 of AZD1222 vaccination. These receptors were collected from an adult in good health. Both conserved end residues are part of each CDR3. The order of the fields is J gene, D gene, V gene, clone size, CDR3 protein, CDR3 DNA. The D gene is left open where the match is weak. Size tells how often a clone was seen (once, few, many) or the class of an expanded clone, and some rows leave it out.

J gene: TRBJ2-1; D gene: NA; V gene: TRBV29-1; clone size: NA; CDR3 protein: CSVEGSPNEQFF; CDR3 DNA: TGCAGCGTTGAGGGCAGCCCCAATGAGCAGTTCTTC
J gene: TRBJ2-3; D gene: NA; V gene: TRBV5-6; clone size: NA; CDR3 protein: CASNPDSISRTQYF; CDR3 DNA: TGTGCCAGCAACCCAGATAGTATTAGTCGCACGCAGTATTTT
J gene: TRBJ2-5; D gene: TRBD1; V gene: TRBV6-5; clone size: once; CDR3 protein: CASRPEGQGKETQYF; CDR3 DNA: TGTGCCTCCCGACCGGAGGGACAGGGTAAAGAGACCCAGTACTTC
J gene: TRBJ1-4; D gene: NA; V gene: TRBV6-6; clone size: NA; CDR3 protein: CASSYGEKLFF; CDR3 DNA: TGTGCCAGCAGTTACGGTGAAAAACTGTTTTTT
J gene: TRBJ1-6; D gene: TRBD1; V gene: TRBV6-1; clone size: NA; CDR3 protein: CASSELDRGNHF; CDR3 DNA: TGTGCCAGCAGTGAATTGGACAGGGGGAACCACTTT
J gene: TRBJ1-1; D gene: TRBD1; V gene: TRBV6-5; clone size: NA; CDR3 protein: CASSQGQEAFF; CDR3 DNA: TGTGCCAGCAGCCAGGGACAGGAAGCTTTCTTT
J gene: TRBJ2-7; D gene: TRBD1; V gene: TRBV10-3; clone size: NA; CDR3 protein: CAISTQGALYEQYF; CDR3 DNA: TGTGCCATCAGCACACAGGGGGCCTTATACGAGCAGTACTTC
J gene: TRBJ1-1; D gene: TRBD1; V gene: TRBV7-9; clone size: NA; CDR3 protein: CASSTGTGGMNTEAFF; CDR3 DNA: TGTGCCAGCAGCACCGGGACAGGGGGCATGAACACTGAAGCTTTCTTT
J gene: TRBJ1-1; D gene: TRBD1; V gene: TRBV7-2; clone size: NA; CDR3 protein: CASSSLQGSGTEAFF; CDR3 DNA: TGTGCCAGCAGCTCCTTACAGGGGTCGGGTACTGAAGCTTTCTTT
J gene: TRBJ1-1; D gene: NA; V gene: TRBV5-1; clone size: NA; CDR3 protein: CASSLVGQDTEAFF; CDR3 DNA: TGCGCCAGCAGCTTGGTGGGGCAGGACACTGAAGCTTTCTTT
J gene: TRBJ1-4; D gene: NA; V gene: TRBV18; clone size: NA; CDR3 protein: CASSRSQGEKLFF; CDR3 DNA: TGTGCCAGCTCACGGTCCCAGGGGGAAAAACTGTTTTTT
J gene: TRBJ1-3; D gene: NA; V gene: TRBV3-1/TRBV3-2; clone size: NA; CDR3 protein: CASSQDYSGNTIYF; CDR3 DNA: TGTGCCAGCAGCCAAGACTACTCTGGAAACACCATATATTTT
J gene: TRBJ1-2; D gene: NA; V gene: TRBV7-2; clone size: NA; CDR3 protein: CASSARTDSNYGYTF; CDR3 DNA: TGTGCCAGCAGCGCCCGGACAGACTCTAACTATGGCTACACCTTC
J gene: TRBJ2-5; D gene: NA; V gene: TRBV18; clone size: NA; CDR3 protein: CASSPPGETQYF; CDR3 DNA: TGTGCCAGCTCACCACCGGGCGAGACCCAGTACTTC
J gene: TRBJ1-3; D gene: NA; V gene: TRBV12-3/TRBV12-4; clone size: NA; CDR3 protein: CASIKGGNTIYF; CDR3 DNA: TGTGCCAGCATTAAAGGTGGGAACACCATATATTTT
J gene: TRBJ2-7; D gene: NA; V gene: TRBV6-5; clone size: NA; CDR3 protein: CASRPFLGENYEQYF; CDR3 DNA: TGTGCCAGCAGACCCTTCCTGGGGGAAAACTACGAGCAGTACTTC
J gene: TRBJ2-5; D gene: NA; V gene: TRBV24-1; clone size: few; CDR3 protein: CATSEGGRYQETQYF; CDR3 DNA: TGTGCCACCAGTGAAGGTGGGCGCTACCAAGAGACCCAGTACTTC
J gene: TRBJ1-1; D gene: NA; V gene: TRBV2; clone size: NA; CDR3 protein: CASNMAGGNTEAFF; CDR3 DNA: TGTGCCAGCAATATGGCCGGGGGGAACACTGAAGCTTTCTTT
J gene: TRBJ1-1; D gene: TRBD1; V gene: TRBV2; clone size: once; CDR3 protein: CASSKGQGNTEAFF; CDR3 DNA: TGTGCCAGCAGTAAGGGACAGGGGAACACTGAAGCTTTCTTT
J gene: TRBJ1-2; D gene: TRBD1; V gene: TRBV9; clone size: NA; CDR3 protein: CASSPQTGGYGYTF; CDR3 DNA: TGTGCCAGCAGCCCGCAGACAGGGGGATATGGCTACACCTTC
J gene: TRBJ2-2; D gene: NA; V gene: TRBV28; clone size: few; CDR3 protein: CASSLSNPTGELFF; CDR3 DNA: TGTGCCAGCAGTTTATCGAATCCCACCGGGGAGCTGTTTTTT
J gene: TRBJ1-1; D gene: NA; V gene: TRBV7-2; clone size: NA; CDR3 protein: CASSRDRNTEAFF; CDR3 DNA: TGTGCCAGCAGCCGCGACAGGAACACTGAAGCTTTCTTT
J gene: TRBJ2-7; D gene: TRBD1; V gene: TRBV5-1; clone size: NA; CDR3 protein: CASSLAGTGSVEQYF; CDR3 DNA: TGCGCCAGCAGCTTGGCCGGGACAGGGTCGGTCGAGCAGTACTTC
J gene: TRBJ1-1; D gene: NA; V gene: TRBV7-2; clone size: once; CDR3 protein: CASSLDGRVPEAFF; CDR3 DNA: TGTGCCAGCAGCTTAGATGGCAGGGTCCCTGAAGCTTTCTTT
J gene: TRBJ2-1; D gene: NA; V gene: TRBV10-1; clone size: NA; CDR3 protein: CATPPQPDTRYNEQFF; CDR3 DNA: TGCGCCACCCCACCCCAACCGGACACGAGGTACAATGAGCAGTTCTTC
J gene: TRBJ1-5; D gene: NA; V gene: TRBV2; clone size: NA; CDR3 protein: CASGAQVSNQPQHF; CDR3 DNA: TGTGCCAGCGGTGCTCAGGTTAGCAATCAGCCCCAGCATTTT
J gene: TRBJ1-5; D gene: TRBD1; V gene: TRBV3-1/TRBV3-2; clone size: NA; CDR3 protein: CASSQFSSTGGSNQPQHF; CDR3 DNA: TGTGCCAGCAGCCAATTTTCCTCGACAGGGGGTAGCAATCAGCCCCAGCATTTT
J gene: TRBJ1-4; D gene: TRBD1; V gene: TRBV27; clone size: NA; CDR3 protein: CASSLAPRGGEKLFF; CDR3 DNA: TGTGCCAGCAGTTTAGCCCCCAGGGGGGGTGAAAAACTGTTTTTT
J gene: TRBJ2-7; D gene: NA; V gene: TRBV9; clone size: NA; CDR3 protein: CASSVTAGLPEEQYF; CDR3 DNA: TGTGCCAGCAGCGTGACCGCGGGACTCCCTGAAGAGCAGTACTTC
J gene: TRBJ1-2; D gene: NA; V gene: TRBV6-1; clone size: once; CDR3 protein: CASSDDLDSYGYTF; CDR3 DNA: TGTGCCAGCAGTGATGATCTGGACAGCTATGGCTACACCTTC
J gene: TRBJ1-1; D gene: TRBD1; V gene: TRBV7-3; clone size: NA; CDR3 protein: CASSVQGTNTEAFF; CDR3 DNA: TGTGCCAGCAGCGTACAGGGGACGAACACTGAAGCTTTCTTT
J gene: TRBJ1-5; D gene: NA; V gene: TRBV7-9; clone size: NA; CDR3 protein: CASSFDAGPQHF; CDR3 DNA: TGTGCCAGCAGCTTTGATGCAGGGCCCCAGCATTTT
J gene: TRBJ2-3; D gene: NA; V gene: TRBV5-1; clone size: few; CDR3 protein: CASRSDSTDTQYF; CDR3 DNA: TGCGCCAGCAGATCCGACAGCACAGATACGCAGTATTTT
J gene: TRBJ1-5; D gene: NA; V gene: TRBV28; clone size: NA; CDR3 protein: CAIGRNNQPQHF; CDR3 DNA: TGTGCCATCGGACGGAACAATCAGCCCCAGCATTTT
J gene: TRBJ2-7; D gene: NA; V gene: TRBV10-3; clone size: NA; CDR3 protein: CAISEPQGRLSYEQYF; CDR3 DNA: TGTGCCATCAGTGAGCCTCAGGGGAGGCTATCCTACGAGCAGTACTTC
J gene: TRBJ2-7; D gene: NA; V gene: TRBV6-2/TRBV6-3; clone size: NA; CDR3 protein: CASSQDRSYEQYF; CDR3 DNA: TGTGCCAGCAGTCAAGACAGGTCCTACGAGCAGTACTTC
J gene: TRBJ1-4; D gene: NA; V gene: TRBV10-3; clone size: NA; CDR3 protein: CAISGTVNEKLFF; CDR3 DNA: TGTGCCATCAGTGGGACAGTAAATGAAAAACTGTTTTTT
J gene: TRBJ2-1; D gene: NA; V gene: TRBV14; clone size: NA; CDR3 protein: CASSQQIQGNEQFF; CDR3 DNA: TGTGCCAGCAGCCAGCAGATACAGGGCAATGAGCAGTTCTTC
J gene: TRBJ1-2; D gene: TRBD1; V gene: TRBV5-1; clone size: NA; CDR3 protein: CASSFTGDSYGYTF; CDR3 DNA: TGCGCCAGCAGCTTCACAGGGGACTCCTATGGCTACACCTTC
J gene: TRBJ2-3; D gene: TRBD1; V gene: TRBV9; clone size: NA; CDR3 protein: CASSDTGTGFTDTQYF; CDR3 DNA: TGTGCCAGCAGCGACACCGGGACAGGGTTTACTGATACGCAGTATTTT
J gene: TRBJ1-4; D gene: TRBD1; V gene: TRBV5-4; clone size: NA; CDR3 protein: CASSLTGGTNEKLFF; CDR3 DNA: TGTGCCAGCAGCTTGACAGGGGGCACTAATGAAAAACTGTTTTTT
J gene: TRBJ2-3; D gene: TRBD2; V gene: TRBV5-1; clone size: NA; CDR3 protein: CASSLTNSGYGDTQYF; CDR3 DNA: TGCGCCAGCAGCTTGACGAATAGCGGGTACGGAGATACGCAGTATTTT
J gene: TRBJ1-2; D gene: NA; V gene: TRBV19; clone size: NA; CDR3 protein: CASTRGGASYGYTF; CDR3 DNA: TGTGCCAGTACCAGGGGAGGGGCAAGCTATGGCTACACCTTC
J gene: TRBJ1-5; D gene: NA; V gene: TRBV5-6; clone size: NA; CDR3 protein: CASSLAQKNYQPQHF; CDR3 DNA: TGTGCCAGCAGCTTGGCACAGAAGAACTATCAGCCCCAGCATTTT
J gene: TRBJ2-2; D gene: NA; V gene: TRBV3-1/TRBV3-2; clone size: NA; CDR3 protein: CASTDGAGSGGELFF; CDR3 DNA: TGTGCCAGCACCGACGGCGCGGGGTCGGGCGGGGAGCTGTTTTTT
J gene: TRBJ1-1; D gene: NA; V gene: TRBV13; clone size: NA; CDR3 protein: CASSQMTGHDTEAFF; CDR3 DNA: TGTGCCAGCAGCCAGATGACGGGACACGACACTGAAGCTTTCTTT
J gene: TRBJ2-7; D gene: NA; V gene: TRBV5-1; clone size: NA; CDR3 protein: CASSLDPAGTYEQYF; CDR3 DNA: TGCGCCAGCAGCTTGGACCCCGCGGGCACCTACGAGCAGTACTTC
J gene: TRBJ2-7; D gene: NA; V gene: TRBV5-1; clone size: NA; CDR3 protein: CASRGTPPSHEQYF; CDR3 DNA: TGCGCCAGCAGAGGGACACCCCCGAGCCACGAGCAGTACTTC
J gene: TRBJ2-7; D gene: TRBD1; V gene: TRBV12-5; clone size: NA; CDR3 protein: CASSSPDRVNEQYF; CDR3 DNA: TGTGCTAGCTCGTCGCCGGACAGGGTCAACGAGCAGTACTTC
J gene: TRBJ2-3; D gene: NA; V gene: TRBV7-2; clone size: NA; CDR3 protein: CASSLIRLSGTDTQYF; CDR3 DNA: TGTGCCAGCAGCTTAATACGCCTCTCAGGCACAGATACGCAGTATTTT
J gene: TRBJ1-2; D gene: TRBD1; V gene: TRBV28; clone size: NA; CDR3 protein: CASSLRTGEYGYTF; CDR3 DNA: TGTGCCAGCAGCCTCAGGACAGGGGAGTATGGCTACACCTTC
J gene: TRBJ1-4; D gene: TRBD1; V gene: TRBV4-3; clone size: NA; CDR3 protein: CASSQVMAGGEKLFF; CDR3 DNA: TGCGCCAGCAGCCAAGTAATGGCAGGGGGGGAAAAACTGTTTTTT
J gene: TRBJ2-3; D gene: NA; V gene: TRBV6-5; clone size: NA; CDR3 protein: CASGGAQSDTQYF; CDR3 DNA: TGTGCCAGCGGGGGGGCGCAGTCGGATACGCAGTATTTT
J gene: TRBJ1-4; D gene: NA; V gene: TRBV2; clone size: NA; CDR3 protein: CASQREATNEKLFF; CDR3 DNA: TGTGCCTCACAGAGGGAGGCAACTAATGAAAAACTGTTTTTT
J gene: TRBJ2-1; D gene: TRBD2; V gene: TRBV5-1; clone size: NA; CDR3 protein: CASSTAAGTSGGGQFF; CDR3 DNA: TGCGCCAGCAGCACCGCCGCCGGGACTAGCGGGGGAGGGCAGTTCTTC
J gene: TRBJ1-2; D gene: NA; V gene: TRBV6-5; clone size: NA; CDR3 protein: CASSPGGVWGYTF; CDR3 DNA: TGTGCCAGCAGCCCCGGTGGGGTTTGGGGCTACACCTTC